This TCR beta chain was recorded in a study of beta chain features in type 1 diabetes. Sequencing targeted expressed TCRB transcripts, as all isolated RNA had been reverse transcribed. Method: immunoSEQ multiplex PCR; TCRdb's copy keeps in-frame clones and lacks some. The repertoire consists of roughly 300,000 clones, with 12% to 15% occurring once and the leading ten covering approximately 6.7%. The germline CDR1 and CDR2 sequences are LGHNA and YSLEER. The CDR3 is 15 amino acids. V shed 0 bases and J shed 3 bases, with 11 bases lying between them. This clone turned up a few times. The source of this sequence is a man aged 25-45 years in good health. Sequencing input: central memory CD4+ T cells from blood. The V gene is TRBV4-3, the J gene TRBJ1-2; D gene uncertain. CDR3 in amino acids: CASSQDMPSDYGYTF. DNA of the CDR3: TGCGCCAGCAGCCAAGATATGCCTTCTGACTATGGCTACACCTTC.